The 2 T cell receptor beta chains below come from one sample, sequenced in a study of T cell responses to AZD1222 COVID-19 vaccine. The table came from immunoSEQ multiplex PCR; TCRdb's copy has only in-frame clones and leaves some out. The sample includes roughly 120,000 clones, roughly 93% of them seen just once. Sequenced material: peripheral blood, taken on day 0 of AZD1222 vaccination. The receptors shown here come from an adult in good health.

The chain links TRBV18 to TRBJ1-4; no firm D call. Germline V gene lookup returns CDR1 KGHSH and CDR2 LQKENI. The CDR3 extends over 13 amino acids. The V gene lost 4 bases and the J gene lost 3 bases, with 6 bases spanning the gap. In DNA form, the CDR3 reads TGTGCCAGCTCACTAGACCCTAATGAAAAACTGTTTTTT. Its translation: CASSLDPNEKLFF.

The rearrangement links TRBV5-6 to TRBJ2-3; D remains unclear. The germline gives CDR1 SGHDT, CDR2 YYEEEE. CDR3 length: 15 amino acids. V lost 2 bases, J lost 6 bases, and 16 bases lay in between. This CDR3 is CASSFSAPSPDTQYF. CDR3 nucleotides: TGTGCCAGCAGCTTTAGTGCCCCCTCCCCGGATACGCAGTATTTT.